The 10 T cell receptor beta chains given below trace back to one sample, sequenced in a study of identical twins. TCRdb reprocessed the 5' RACE reads with MiXCR, giving one entry per CDR3 protein. The table shows about 530,000 distinct CDR3 sequences, with around 15% occurring only once. The same specimen was also included in a second study, on yellow fever vaccine responses in identical twins.

Input material: CD4+ T cells sorted from blood. The source of these receptors is a woman younger than 35 in good health.

The rearrangement joins TRBV29-1 to TRBJ2-1; 12 positions agree with TRBD2. J lost 6 bases, V lost 6 bases, and 12 bases had no gene match. Germline V CDR1 and CDR2: SQVTM, ANQGSEA. CDR3 length equals 16 residues. This chain's CDR3 is CSVAGTSGPWGNEQFF. The CDR3 nucleotides are TGCAGCGTGGCCGGGACTAGCGGGCCCTGGGGCAATGAGCAGTTCTTC.

This clonotype was counted a few times. The gene calls are TRBV27 and TRBJ2-3; TRBD2 matches 11 bases. The CDR3 has 18 residues. Germline-derived CDR1 and CDR2 are MNHEY and SMNVEV (reference sequence). With 5 bases clipped from V and 0 bases from J, the junction kept 10 bases outside the gene matches. The CDR3 bases are TGTGCCAGCAGTCCCACCAGACTAGCGGGGTCTAGCACAGATACGCAGTATTTT. The encoded protein is CASSPTRLAGSSTDTQYF.

In this sample, this clonotype turned up many times. This chain links TRBV29-1 with TRBJ2-7; no definite D call. The CDR3 totals 11 residues. Germline-derived CDR1 and CDR2 are SQVTM and ANQGSEA. The V end was cut by 5 bases, the J end by 6 bases, with 11 bases between. For the CDR3, the DNA is TGCAGCGTTCTGACTGCCGGCGAGCAGTACGTC. Translation: CSVLTAGEQYV.

This clonotype was detected a few times. V is TRBV27 and J is TRBJ2-1, with a possible D match to TRBD1 (5 bases). The V and J ends lost 4 bases and 4 bases respectively, with 11 bases between them. From germline, CDR1 is MNHEY and CDR2 SMNVEV (reference sequence). There are 14 residues in the CDR3. In DNA, the CDR3 is TGTGCCAGCAGTTGGAACTCAGGGTACAATGAGCAGTTCTTC. It codes for CASSWNSGYNEQFF.

The V and J genes are TRBV4-1 and TRBJ1-5; weak D call: TRBD1 (6 bases). Looked up from germline, CDR1 is MGHRA and CDR2 is YSYEKL. V dropped 2 bases and J dropped 1 base, with 27 bases sitting between them. The CDR3 contains 21 residues. The CDR3 sequence is CASSQRSGPAGVSRSNQPQHF. CDR3 in DNA: TGCGCCAGCAGCCAAAGGAGCGGACCGGCAGGGGTGTCAAGAAGCAATCAGCCCCAGCATTTT.

Only a few counts were recorded for this clonotype. This chain connects TRBV14 to TRBJ2-1, with 8 bases identical to TRBD2. The CDR3 consists of 15 residues. V lost 0 bases, J lost 9 bases, and 7 bases stayed unmatched. Looked up from germline, CDR1 is SGHDN and CDR2 is FVKESK. DNA for the CDR3: TGTGCCAGCAGCCAAGAGGTCGGGAGGGCCATTGAGCAGTTCTTC. It yields the protein CASSQEVGRAIEQFF.

This clonotype was counted ten times or more. This chain joins TRBV3-1 and TRBJ2-3, with 9 bases that match TRBD2. Germline V gene lookup returns CDR1 LGHDT and CDR2 YNNKEL (reference sequence). V dropped 0 bases and J dropped 3; count of bases not matched to a gene: 4. The CDR3 consists of 16 residues. The CDR3 nucleotides are TGTGCCAGCAGCCAAGATCGGGCGGGAGGGACAGATACGCAGTATTTT. It codes for CASSQDRAGGTDTQYF.

The table lists this clonotype with a few counts. The chain carries TRBV4-1 and TRBJ2-2, with a tentative D call TRBD1 (6 bases). The V gene lost 6 bases and the J gene lost 1 base, with 12 bases spanning the gap. Germline CDR1 and CDR2: MGHRA and YSYEKL. This CDR3 has 15 residues. The CDR3 nucleotides are TGCGCCAGCAGACCTGCAGGGGAGAACACCGGGGAGCTGTTTTTT. This encodes CASRPAGENTGELFF.

This clonotype has just a few counts. This rearrangement joins TRBV4-1 to TRBJ2-7; 16 nucleotides match TRBD2. The CDR3 consists of 18 residues. J was trimmed by 1 base and V by 0 bases; bases with no gene match: 3. CDR1 MGHRA and CDR2 YSYEKL come from the germline V gene. CDR3: CASSQEPGLAGGSYEQYF. The CDR3 bases are TGCGCCAGCAGCCAAGAGCCGGGACTAGCGGGAGGGTCCTACGAGCAGTACTTC.

The genes are TRBV5-1 and TRBJ1-1; D is ambiguous. CDR1 and CDR2 from the germline V gene are SGHRS and YFSETQ. Trimming left V 3 bases short and J 1 base short, with 13 bases between. The length of the CDR3 is 15 residues. Written as DNA, the CDR3 is TGCGCCAGCAGCTCCGTCGGACTTTCGAACACTGAAGCTTTCTTT. It encodes CASSSVGLSNTEAFF.